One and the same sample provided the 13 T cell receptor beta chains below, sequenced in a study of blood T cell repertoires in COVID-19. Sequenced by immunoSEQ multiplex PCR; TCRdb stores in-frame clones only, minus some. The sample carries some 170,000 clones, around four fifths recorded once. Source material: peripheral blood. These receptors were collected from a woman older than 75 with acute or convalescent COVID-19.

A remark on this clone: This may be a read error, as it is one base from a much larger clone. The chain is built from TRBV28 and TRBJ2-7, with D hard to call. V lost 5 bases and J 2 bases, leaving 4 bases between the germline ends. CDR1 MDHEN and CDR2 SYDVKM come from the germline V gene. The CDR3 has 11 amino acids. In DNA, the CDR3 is TGTGCCAGCAGTATAACCTACGAGCAGTACTTC. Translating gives CASSITYEQYF.

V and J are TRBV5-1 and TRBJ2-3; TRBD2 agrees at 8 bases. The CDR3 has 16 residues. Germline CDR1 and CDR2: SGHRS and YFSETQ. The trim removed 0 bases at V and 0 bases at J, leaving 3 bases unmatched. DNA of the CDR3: TGCGCCAGCAGCTTGGCCGGGGGGGCTAGCACAGATACGCAGTATTTT. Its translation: CASSLAGGASTDTQYF.

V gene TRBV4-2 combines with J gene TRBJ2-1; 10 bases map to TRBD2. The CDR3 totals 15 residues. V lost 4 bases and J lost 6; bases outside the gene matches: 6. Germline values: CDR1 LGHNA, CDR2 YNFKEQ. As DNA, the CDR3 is TGTGCCAGCAGCCTATTAGCGGGAGGACTCAATGAGCAGTTCTTC. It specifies CASSLLAGGLNEQFF.

Written as DNA, the CDR3 is TGTGCCATCAGTGACTATGCTGGACTAGCGCGAGGGAACGAGCAGTACTTC. Encoded protein: CAISDYAGLARGNEQYF. The J gene is TRBJ2-7, the V gene TRBV10-3, with 9 bases matching TRBD2. This CDR3 contains 17 residues. V lost 3 bases and J lost 5; bases outside the gene matches: 14. CDR1 is ENHRY and CDR2 is SYGVKD in the germline V gene.

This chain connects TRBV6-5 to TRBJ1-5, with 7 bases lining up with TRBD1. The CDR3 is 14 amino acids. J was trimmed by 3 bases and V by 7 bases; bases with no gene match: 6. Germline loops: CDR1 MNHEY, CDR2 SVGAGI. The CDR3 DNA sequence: TGTGCCAGCAAACTGGGACAGATCAATCAGCCCCAGCATTTT. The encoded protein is CASKLGQINQPQHF.

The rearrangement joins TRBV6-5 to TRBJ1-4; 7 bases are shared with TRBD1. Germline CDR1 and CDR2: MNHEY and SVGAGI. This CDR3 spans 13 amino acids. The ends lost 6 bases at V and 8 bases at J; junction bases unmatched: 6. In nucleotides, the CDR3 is TGTGCCAGCAGGACAAACAGGGGCGAAAAACTGTTTTTT. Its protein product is CASRTNRGEKLFF.

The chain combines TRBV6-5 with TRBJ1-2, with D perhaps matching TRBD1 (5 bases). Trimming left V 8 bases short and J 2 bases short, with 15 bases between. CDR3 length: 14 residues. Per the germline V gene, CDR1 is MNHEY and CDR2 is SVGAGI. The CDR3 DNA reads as TGTGCCAGCGGGGGGAGGCTTCTGAACTATGGCTACACCTTC. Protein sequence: CASGGRLLNYGYTF.

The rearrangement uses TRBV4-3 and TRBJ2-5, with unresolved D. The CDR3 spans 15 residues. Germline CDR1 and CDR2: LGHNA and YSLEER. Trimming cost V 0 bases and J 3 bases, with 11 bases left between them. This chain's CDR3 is CASSQDLAFEETQYF. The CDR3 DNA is TGCGCCAGCAGCCAAGACCTCGCGTTTGAAGAGACCCAGTACTTC.

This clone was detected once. The DNA for the CDR3 is TGTGCCAGCTCACCACTACTCGGAGAGACCCAGTACTTC. Protein product: CASSPLLGETQYF. The chain is built from TRBV18 and TRBJ2-5; D is undetermined. Between the trimmed V and J ends, which lost 1 base and 4 bases, there was a span of 7 bases. CDR1 is KGHSH, CDR2 LQKENI, per germline. CDR3 length: 13 residues.

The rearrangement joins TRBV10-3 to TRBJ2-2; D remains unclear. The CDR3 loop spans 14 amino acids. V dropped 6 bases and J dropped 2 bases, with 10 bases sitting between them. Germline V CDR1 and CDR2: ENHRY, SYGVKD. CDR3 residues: CAIRATSNTGELFF. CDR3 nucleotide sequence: TGTGCCATCAGGGCCACCAGTAACACCGGGGAGCTGTTTTTT.

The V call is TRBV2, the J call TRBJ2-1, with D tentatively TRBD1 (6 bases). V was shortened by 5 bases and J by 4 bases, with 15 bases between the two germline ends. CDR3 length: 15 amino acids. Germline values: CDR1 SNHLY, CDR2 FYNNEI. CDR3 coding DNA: TGTGCCAGCAGTATGGAGCAGGGGCGATACAATGAGCAGTTCTTC. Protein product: CASSMEQGRYNEQFF.

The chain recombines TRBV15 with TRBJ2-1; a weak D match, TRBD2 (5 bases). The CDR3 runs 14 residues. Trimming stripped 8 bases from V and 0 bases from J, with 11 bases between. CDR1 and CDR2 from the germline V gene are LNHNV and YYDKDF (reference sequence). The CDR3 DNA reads TGTGCCACCCGTGAGGGCAGCTCCTACAATGAGCAGTTCTTC. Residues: CATREGSSYNEQFF.

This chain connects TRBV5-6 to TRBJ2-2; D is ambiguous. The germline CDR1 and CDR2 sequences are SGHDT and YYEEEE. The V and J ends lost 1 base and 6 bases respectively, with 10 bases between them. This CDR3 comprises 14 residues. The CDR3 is CASSLPFVAGELFF. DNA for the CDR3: TGTGCCAGCAGCTTGCCGTTCGTAGCCGGGGAGCTGTTTTTT.